Below, 8 T cell receptor beta chains from the same sample are listed, as sequenced in a study of shared clonotypes between healthy human individuals. Assay: immunoSEQ multiplex PCR; the TCRdb copy retains only in-frame clones and omits some. This table has some 1 million clones, roughly 80% appearing once. Material for sequencing was memory CD4+ T cells sorted from blood. Subset described: CD45RA-negative fraction. These receptors originate from a young man in good health.

This clone came up once. As DNA, the CDR3 is TGTGCCAGCAGTTACGGGGGGGCCCTTTTTAACTATGGCTACACCTTC. Encoded protein: CASSYGGALFNYGYTF. The V call is TRBV6-6, the J call TRBJ1-2, with TRBD1 as a possible D gene (6 bases). The CDR3 sequence is 16 residues long. Germline CDR1 MNHNY, CDR2 SVGAGI (reference sequence). Trimming left V 2 bases short and J 1 base short, with 14 bases between.

In nucleotides, the CDR3 is TGCGCCAGCAGCTTGGAACCATTAGTCTCTGGAAACACCATATATTTT. Its protein product is CASSLEPLVSGNTIYF. The chain combines TRBV5-1 with TRBJ1-3; D gene ambiguous. CDR1 is SGHRS and CDR2 is YFSETQ in the germline V gene. CDR3 length equals 16 residues. Trimming took 0 bases from V and 0 from J, leaving 10 bases between them.

In its sample, this clone was seen once. J is TRBJ1-1 and V is TRBV19; 7 bases fit TRBD1. The junction had 6 bases not matched to a gene; V was cut back by 5 bases and J by 6 bases. The CDR3 has 13 residues. The germline CDR1 and CDR2 sequences are LNHDA and SQIVND (reference sequence). Here the CDR3 reads CASSVTGAAEAFF. CDR3 coding DNA: TGTGCCAGTAGTGTCACAGGGGCCGCTGAAGCTTTCTTT.

The DNA of the CDR3 is TGTGCCAGCAGCTTGGCCCCAACAGGGTTGGGGAACACCGGGGAGCTGTTTTTT. Protein: CASSLAPTGLGNTGELFF. The chain uses TRBV5-6 and TRBJ2-2, with TRBD1 as a possible D gene (6 bases). The germline gives CDR1 SGHDT, CDR2 YYEEEE. The CDR3 has 18 amino acids. Trimming shortened V by 0 bases and J by 1 base, and 16 bases separated the two germline ends. Looking up the rest from reference TRBV5-6 and TRBJ2-2 gives the full variable domain: DAGVTQSPTHLIKTRGQQVTLRCSPKSGHDTVSWYQQALGQGPQFIFQYYEEEERQRGNFPDRFSGHQFPNYSSELNVNALLLGDSALYLCASSLAPTGLGNTGELFFGEGSRLTVL.

The chain is built from TRBV5-6 and TRBJ2-3; 8 bases map to TRBD2. This CDR3 comprises 15 residues. Trimming cost V 4 bases and J 3 bases; bases outside gene matches: 7. The germline gives CDR1 SGHDT, CDR2 YYEEEE. The CDR3 coding sequence is TGTGCCAGCAGCATGAGCGGGAGACAGACAGATACGCAGTATTTT. Protein product: CASSMSGRQTDTQYF.

This CDR3 reads CASSPRLAGDSNQPQHF. Written as DNA, the CDR3 is TGTGCCAGCAGCCCCCGCCTCGCCGGGGATAGCAATCAGCCCCAGCATTTT. This chain uses TRBV7-8 with TRBJ1-5, with D uncertain. CDR3 length: 17 residues. CDR1 is SGHVS, CDR2 FQNEAQ, per germline. The V end was cut by 5 bases, the J end by 0 bases, with 17 bases between.

This CDR3 is CASSFAGLAGRVDTQYF. In DNA, the CDR3 is TGCGCCAGCAGTTTCGCGGGACTAGCGGGAAGGGTAGATACGCAGTATTTT. This sequence joins TRBV10-1 and TRBJ2-3, with TRBD2 identical over 13 bases. Germline loops: CDR1 WNHNN, CDR2 SYGVQD (reference sequence). V gave up 5 bases and J gave up 5 bases; unmatched junction bases: 10. This CDR3 contains 17 residues.

J is TRBJ1-5 and V is TRBV29-1, with 9 bases fitting TRBD1. V lost 4 bases and J lost 5; bases outside the gene matches: 9. The CDR3 covers 15 residues. Germline-derived CDR1 and CDR2 are SQVTM and ANQGSEA. The CDR3 here is CSVGLGGDRDQPQHF. The DNA for the CDR3 is TGCAGCGTTGGCCTCGGAGGGGACAGGGATCAGCCCCAGCATTTT. Variable domain in full (rest from reference TRBV29-1 and TRBJ1-5): SAVISQKPSRDICQRGTSLTIQCQVDSQVTMMFWYRQQPGQSLTLIATANQGSEATYESGFVIDKFPISRPNLTFSTLTVSNMSPEDSSIYLCSVGLGGDRDQPQHFGDGTRLSIL.